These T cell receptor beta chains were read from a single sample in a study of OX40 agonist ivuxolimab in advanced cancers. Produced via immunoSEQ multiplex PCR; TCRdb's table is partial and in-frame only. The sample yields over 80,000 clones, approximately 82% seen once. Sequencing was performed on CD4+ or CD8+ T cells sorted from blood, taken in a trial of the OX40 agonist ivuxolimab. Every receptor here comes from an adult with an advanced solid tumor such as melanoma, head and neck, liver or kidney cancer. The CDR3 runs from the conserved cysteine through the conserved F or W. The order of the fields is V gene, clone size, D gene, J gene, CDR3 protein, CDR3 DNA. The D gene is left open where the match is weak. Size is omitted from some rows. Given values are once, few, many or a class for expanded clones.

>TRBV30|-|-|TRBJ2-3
CAWSEGTYVADTQYF
TGTGCCTGGAGTGAGGGGACGTACGTGGCAGATACGCAGTATTTT
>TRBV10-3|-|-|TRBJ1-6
CATREGLNSPLHF
TGTGCCACCCGTGAGGGGCTTAATTCACCCCTCCACTTT
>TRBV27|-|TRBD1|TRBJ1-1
CASSPGGMNTEAFF
TGTGCCAGCAGTCCAGGGGGCATGAACACTGAAGCTTTCTTT
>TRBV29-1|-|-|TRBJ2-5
CSVGGASPQETQYF
TGCAGCGTTGGGGGGGCCTCCCCTCAAGAGACCCAGTACTTC
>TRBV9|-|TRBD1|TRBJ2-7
CASSVEGTGIYEQYF
TGTGCCAGCAGCGTAGAGGGGACAGGGATCTACGAGCAGTACTTC
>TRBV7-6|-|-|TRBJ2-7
CASSPGTSYEQYF
TGTGCCAGCAGCCCCGGGACCTCCTACGAGCAGTACTTC
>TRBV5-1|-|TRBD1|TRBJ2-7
CASKVGQGYEQYF
TGCGCCAGCAAGGTGGGACAGGGATACGAGCAGTACTTC
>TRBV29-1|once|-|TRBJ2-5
CSARRGAETQYF
TGCAGCGCCCGGAGAGGGGCAGAGACCCAGTACTTC
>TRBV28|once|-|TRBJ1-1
CASSYPGRNTEAFF
TGTGCCAGCAGTTACCCCGGAAGGAACACTGAAGCTTTCTTT
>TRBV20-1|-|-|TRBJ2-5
CSAIPQETQYF
TGCAGTGCTATTCCTCAAGAGACCCAGTACTTC
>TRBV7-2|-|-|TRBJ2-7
CASSSLWPLVGEQYF
TGTGCCAGCAGCAGTCTCTGGCCTCTTGTGGGCGAGCAGTACTTC
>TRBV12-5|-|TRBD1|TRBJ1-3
CASGKGQAGYSGNTIYF
TGTGCTAGTGGTAAGGGACAGGCCGGCTACTCTGGAAACACCATATATTTT
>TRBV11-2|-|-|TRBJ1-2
CASSLDQGYGYTF
TGTGCCAGCAGCTTAGACCAGGGCTATGGCTACACCTTC
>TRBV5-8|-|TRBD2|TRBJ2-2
CASSWGRRTRINTGELFF
TGTGCCAGCAGCTGGGGACGGAGGACTAGGATTAACACCGGGGAGCTGTTTTTT
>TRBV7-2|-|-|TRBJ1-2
CASSFIARAQGGYTF
TGTGCCAGCAGCTTCATCGCCAGGGCCCAGGGTGGCTACACCTTC
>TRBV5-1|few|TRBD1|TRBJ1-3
CASSTIGQGLDTIYF
TGCGCCAGCAGCACAATAGGACAGGGGTTAGACACCATATATTTT
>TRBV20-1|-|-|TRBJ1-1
CSVGGNTEAFF
TGCAGTGTGGGCGGAAACACTGAAGCTTTCTTT
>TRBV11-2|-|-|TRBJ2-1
CASSLVPQIPNEQFF
TGTGCCAGCAGCTTAGTCCCCCAAATCCCCAATGAGCAGTTCTTC
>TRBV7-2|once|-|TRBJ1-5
CASRSGGARNQPQHF
TGTGCCAGCAGGAGTGGAGGGGCCCGCAATCAGCCCCAGCATTTT
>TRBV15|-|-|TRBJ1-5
CATSGTGNQPQHF
TGTGCCACCAGCGGAACAGGGAATCAGCCCCAGCATTTT
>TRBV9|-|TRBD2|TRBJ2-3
CASSASRLAGRTDTQYF
TGTGCCAGCAGCGCTTCAAGACTAGCCGGACGCACAGATACGCAGTATTTT
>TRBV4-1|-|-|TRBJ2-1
CASGSINMPEFEGQFF
TGCGCCAGCGGGTCGATAAACATGCCGGAGTTCGAGGGGCAGTTCTTC
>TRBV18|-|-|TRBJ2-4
CASSPQGRGTKNIQYF
TGTGCCAGCTCACCCCAGGGGAGGGGAACCAAAAACATTCAGTACTTC
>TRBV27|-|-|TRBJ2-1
CASSLTEEPYNEQFF
TGTGCCAGCAGTTTGACGGAGGAACCTTACAATGAGCAGTTCTTC
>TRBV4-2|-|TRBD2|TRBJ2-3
CASSQGARVAGGGDTQYF
TGTGCCAGCAGCCAAGGAGCCCGGGTGGCGGGGGGCGGAGATACGCAGTATTTT
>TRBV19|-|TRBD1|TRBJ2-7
CASRHQGQGTYEQYF
TGTGCCAGTCGACACCAGGGACAGGGGACCTACGAGCAGTACTTC
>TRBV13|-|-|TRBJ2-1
CASSLVLVGNEQFF
TGTGCCAGCAGCTTAGTCCTAGTCGGGAATGAGCAGTTCTTC
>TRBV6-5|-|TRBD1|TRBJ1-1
CASSYSRDSEAFF
TGTGCCAGCAGTTACTCTAGGGACAGTGAAGCTTTCTTT
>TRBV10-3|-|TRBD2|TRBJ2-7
CAIKNPGGAYEQYF
TGTGCCATCAAGAACCCCGGGGGGGCTTACGAGCAGTACTTC
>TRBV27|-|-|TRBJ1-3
CASSLSPGRGNTIYF
TGTGCCAGCAGTTTATCCCCAGGGAGGGGAAACACCATATATTTT
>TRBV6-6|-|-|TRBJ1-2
CASSTGTSYYGYTF
TGTGCCAGCAGTACTGGGACAAGCTACTATGGCTACACCTTC
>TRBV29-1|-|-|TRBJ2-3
CSVTRAADTQYF
TGCAGCGTGACCCGGGCTGCAGATACGCAGTATTTT
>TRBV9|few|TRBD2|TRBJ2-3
CASSVASSAGGTDTQYF
TGTGCCAGCAGCGTAGCTTCCTCTGCGGGGGGCACAGATACGCAGTATTTT
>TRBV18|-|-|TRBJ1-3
CASSPPANSGNTIYF
TGTGCCAGCTCACCACCAGCGAACTCTGGAAACACCATATATTTT
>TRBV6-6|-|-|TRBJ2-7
CASSTGQPGEQYF
TGTGCCAGCAGTACCGGACAGCCCGGTGAGCAGTACTTC
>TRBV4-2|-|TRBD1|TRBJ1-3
CASSQGAGQGSSGNTIYF
TGTGCCAGCAGCCAAGGGGCGGGACAGGGAAGCTCTGGAAACACCATATATTTT
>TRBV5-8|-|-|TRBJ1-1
CASTPYREAFF
TGTGCCAGCACCCCCTACAGGGAAGCTTTCTTT
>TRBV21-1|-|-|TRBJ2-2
CASIPGISGSYTGELFF
TGTGCCAGCATCCCAGGTATTTCAGGGAGCTACACCGGGGAGCTGTTTTTT
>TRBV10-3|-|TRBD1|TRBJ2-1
CAIKPGQGSNEQFF
TGTGCCATCAAGCCGGGACAGGGGTCCAATGAGCAGTTCTTC
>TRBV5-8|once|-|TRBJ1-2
CASSLSLVSLGGYTF
TGTGCCAGCAGCTTGTCGCTTGTCAGCCTCGGAGGCTACACCTTC
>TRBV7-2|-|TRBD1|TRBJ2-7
CASSLLTGQGAYEQYF
TGTGCCAGCAGCTTATTAACGGGACAGGGGGCTTACGAGCAGTACTTC
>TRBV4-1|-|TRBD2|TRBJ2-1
CASSQEASGGGSDEQFF
TGCGCCAGCAGCCAAGAGGCTAGCGGGGGGGGTTCGGATGAGCAGTTCTTC
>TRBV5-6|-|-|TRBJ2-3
CASSLVGRTDTQYF
TGTGCCAGCAGCTTGGTAGGACGCACAGATACGCAGTATTTT
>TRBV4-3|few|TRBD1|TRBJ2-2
CASSQGGDRGRTGELFF
TGCGCCAGCAGCCAAGGCGGGGACAGGGGTCGGACCGGGGAGCTGTTTTTT
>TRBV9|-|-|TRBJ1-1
CASSVAVNTEAFF
TGTGCCAGCAGCGTGGCGGTTAACACTGAAGCTTTCTTT
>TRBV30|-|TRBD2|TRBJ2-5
CAWSVGGARETQYF
TGTGCCTGGAGTGTCGGGGGGGCCAGGGAGACCCAGTACTTC
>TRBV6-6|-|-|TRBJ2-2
CASTRPNTGELFF
TGTGCCAGCACCCGACCGAACACCGGGGAGCTGTTTTTT
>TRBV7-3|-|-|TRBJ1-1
CASSPLFPVNTEAFF
TGTGCCAGCAGCCCCCTCTTCCCGGTGAACACTGAAGCTTTCTTT